This T cell receptor (beta chain) was obtained from a study of shared clonotypes between healthy human individuals. CDR3 length equals 16 residues. Germline CDR1 is LNHDA and CDR2 is SQIVND (reference sequence). Trimming shortened V by 5 bases and J by 1 base, and 15 bases separated the two germline ends. Assay: immunoSEQ multiplex PCR; the TCRdb copy retains only in-frame clones and omits some. Of fewer than 3 million clones in the sample, 92% are singletons; the top ten hold approximately 0.4%. Sequenced sample: naive CD4+ T cells from PBMCs. The subset is: CD45RA+ positively selected. The chain uses TRBV19 and TRBJ1-5; D uncertain. This clonotype was sampled from a man between 18 and 35 years old in good health. Some clones in this sample may be carry-over from other donors' samples. CDR3: CASSDPGGDSNQPQHF. The CDR3 region has the DNA TGTGCCAGTAGTGACCCCGGAGGAGACAGCAATCAGCCCCAGCATTTT.